These 20 T cell receptor beta chains originate from one sample sequenced in a study of blood T cells in healthy people across ages. The use of a sample-barcoded 5' primer and a J-beta primer mix characterized a second PCR of roughly 6 to 11 cycles. TCRdb reprocessed the 5' RACE reads via MiXCR and lists one record per CDR3 protein. The profile shows 700,000 to 900,000 distinct CDR3 sequences, about 55% of them singletons. The sample comprised blood. The source is a man aged 80 or over in good health.

The V and J genes are TRBV29-1 and TRBJ2-1; 14 bases match TRBD2. The V gene's germline CDR1 is SQVTM and CDR2 ANQGSEA. CDR3 length: 16 residues. Unmatched junction bases numbered 6, after V lost 2 bases and J lost 6 bases. In DNA form, the CDR3 reads TGCAGCGTTGAATCCCGACTAGCGGGAGGGACCAATGAGCAGTTCTTC. Translated: CSVESRLAGGTNEQFF.

This clonotype was detected a few times. The gene calls are TRBV12-3 or TRBV12-4 and TRBJ2-2; possible D gene TRBD2, 5 bases. This CDR3 is 15 amino acids long. The V end was cut by 1 base, the J end by 0 bases, with 6 bases between. CDR3 in amino acids: CASSLGAANTGELFF. Written as DNA, the CDR3 is TGTGCCAGCAGTTTAGGAGCGGCGAACACCGGGGAGCTGTTTTTT.

This clonotype occurred a few times. V and J are TRBV20-1 and TRBJ2-1; 11 nucleotides agree with TRBD2. V trimming: 5 bases; J trimming: 5 bases; junction bases outside the gene matches: 8. CDR3 size: 15 residues. Germline CDR1 DFQATT, CDR2 SNEGSKA (reference sequence). This CDR3 is CSAVTGTSGNNEQFF. The CDR3 bases are TGCAGTGCTGTAACCGGGACTAGCGGTAACAATGAGCAGTTCTTC.

In its sample, this clonotype was seen a few times. The gene calls are TRBV6-5 and TRBJ2-3; a weak D match, TRBD1 (6 bases). Looked up from germline, CDR1 is MNHEY and CDR2 is SVGAGI. The V and J ends lost 7 bases and 2 bases respectively, with 13 bases between them. This CDR3 has 14 amino acids. In DNA form, the CDR3 reads TGTGCCAGCAAAAGAACAGGGTCCACAGATACGCAGTATTTT. It codes for CASKRTGSTDTQYF.

This clonotype occurred a few times. The V call is TRBV21-1, the J call TRBJ2-7; the D call in the table, TRBD2, was not verified against the DNA. TRBV21-1 is a documented pseudogene. This CDR3 has 16 residues. The CDR3 protein is CASSKVPGLADYEQYF. The DNA for the CDR3 is TGTGCCAGCAGCAAAGTACCGGGACTAGCGGACTACGAGCAGTACTTC.

This clonotype showed up just a few times. The gene calls are TRBV6-5 and TRBJ1-6, with 7 bases matching TRBD1. Trimming at V came to 6 bases and at J to 10 bases, leaving 6 bases not matched to a gene. The CDR3 sequence is 13 residues long. CDR1 is MNHEY and CDR2 is SVGAGI in the germline V gene. The CDR3 loop reads CASSRDRPSPLHF. CDR3 in DNA: TGTGCCAGCAGCCGGGACAGACCCTCACCCCTCCACTTT.

The table lists this clonotype with a few counts. This rearrangement joins TRBV20-1 to TRBJ1-2; 8 bases align to TRBD1. The J segment lost 8 bases and the V segment lost 6 bases, leaving 8 bases of the junction unmatched. Germline CDR1 reads DFQATT; CDR2 reads SNEGSKA (reference sequence). There are 12 residues in the CDR3. As DNA, the CDR3 is TGCAGTGCGGACACAGGGGGGTCGGGCTACACCTTC. Residues: CSADTGGSGYTF.

The CDR3 region has the DNA TGTGCCAGCAGCCAAGATCTGGGAATGGGAGGCACTGAAGCTTTCTTT. It specifies CASSQDLGMGGTEAFF. J is TRBJ1-1 and V is TRBV3-1; D not resolved. Germline CDR1 is LGHDT and CDR2 is YNNKEL (reference sequence). The CDR3 length is 16 residues. V was clipped by 0 bases and J by 4 bases, with 15 bases between them.

This rearrangement joins TRBV7-8 to TRBJ2-3; D is unclear. Germline values: CDR1 SGHVS, CDR2 FQNEAQ. Trimming left V 1 base short and J 2 bases short, with 10 bases between. There are 15 residues in the CDR3. The CDR3 here is CASSLVGLDTDTQYF. CDR3 DNA sequence: TGTGCCAGCAGCTTAGTCGGCCTCGACACAGATACGCAGTATTTT.

As regards this clonotype: This may come from a read error, since a much larger clone is one base off. The CDR3 bases are TGTGCCTGCAGCTATGACGGTGGGGCCAACGTCCTGACTTTC. This translates into CACSYDGGANVLTF. The chain employs TRBV25-1 and TRBJ2-6; D not resolved. The CDR3 runs to 14 residues. Germline V gene sequence: CDR1 MGHDK, CDR2 SYGVNS.

Here the CDR3 DNA reads TGTGCCAGCAGCCCACACAGGGACGAGCAGTACTTC. Translating gives CASSPHRDEQYF. The rearrangement links TRBV6-6 to TRBJ2-4; TRBD1 is a possible D gene (6 bases). The end of the DNA aligns better with TRBJ2-7, so the J call may be wrong. Looked up from germline, CDR1 is MNHNY and CDR2 is SVGAGI (reference sequence). The CDR3 runs 12 residues.

V is TRBV7-2 and J is TRBJ2-3, with 7 bases matching TRBD2. Germline values: CDR1 SGHTA, CDR2 FQGNSA. This CDR3 spans 14 amino acids. The ends lost 10 bases at V and 4 bases at J; junction bases unmatched: 11. The CDR3 DNA reads TGTGCCACCGGACTAGTGGGAGGGTCAGATACGCAGTATTTT. Translation gives CATGLVGGSDTQYF.

The chain joins TRBV7-2 to TRBJ2-1; tentative D call: TRBD2 (5 bases). The germline V and J ends were trimmed by 5 bases and 6 bases, with 14 bases remaining between them. The CDR3 covers 14 residues. The germline V gene has CDR1 SGHTA and CDR2 FQGNSA. Written as DNA, the CDR3 is TGTGCCAGCAGCCCGCGAGGGTCTTGCAATGAGCAGTTCTTC. Protein product: CASSPRGSCNEQFF. The variable domain in full, completed from reference TRBV7-2 and TRBJ2-1, reads GAGVSQSPSNKVTEKGKDVELRCDPISGHTALYWYRQSLGQGLEFLIYFQGNSAPDKSGLPSDRFSAERTGGSVSTLTIQRTQQEDSAVYLCASSPRGSCNEQFFGPGTRLTVL.

V gene TRBV28 combines with J gene TRBJ2-3; TRBD2 matches 7 bases. J gave up 6 bases and V 6 bases, and 18 bases lay outside the gene matches. From germline, CDR1 is MDHEN and CDR2 SYDVKM. The CDR3 is made up of 17 amino acids. The DNA of the CDR3 is TGTGCCAGCAGCTCCCTTAGAACTGGGAGCGGGGTGGATACGCAGTATTTT. It is translated as CASSSLRTGSGVDTQYF.

The rearrangement links TRBV5-6 to TRBJ2-3; D remains unclear. Germline V gene lookup returns CDR1 SGHDT and CDR2 YYEEEE. The CDR3 is 12 amino acids. The V end lost 0 bases, the J end lost 6 bases, and 5 bases lay between the germline ends. The DNA for the CDR3 is TGTGCCAGCAGCTTGGGGTGGGATACGCAGTATTTT. Translated: CASSLGWDTQYF.

This chain connects TRBV9 to TRBJ2-3, with D hard to call. Between the trimmed V and J ends, which lost 0 bases and 6 bases, there was a span of 8 bases. CDR1 is SGDLS, CDR2 YYNGEE, per germline. CDR3 length: 13 residues. In DNA, the CDR3 is TGTGCCAGCAGCGTAGAGCCGTGGGATACGCAGTATTTT. This gives the protein CASSVEPWDTQYF.

The rearrangement uses TRBV20-1 and TRBJ2-5; the match to TRBD2 covers 9 bases. Germline CDR1 reads DFQATT; CDR2 reads SNEGSKA (reference sequence). The CDR3 loop spans 12 amino acids. The CDR3 spells CGVAGGEETQYF. The CDR3 region has the DNA TGCGGTGTGGCGGGAGGGGAAGAGACCCAGTACTTC.

The chain is built from TRBV7-2 and TRBJ2-3; 8 bases match TRBD1. CDR1 SGHTA and CDR2 FQGNSA come from the germline V gene. The length of the CDR3 is 13 residues. V dropped 5 bases and J dropped 14; count of bases not matched to a gene: 12. CDR3 sequence: CASSGRQGRYAYF. Written as DNA, the CDR3 is TGTGCCAGCAGCGGACGACAGGGGAGATACGCGTATTTT.

The chain joins TRBV18 to TRBJ2-1; D is possibly TRBD2 (6 bases). The CDR3 has 15 residues. Between the trimmed V and J ends, which lost 0 bases and 9 bases, there was a span of 15 bases. The V gene's germline CDR1 is KGHSH and CDR2 LQKENI. CDR3 sequence: CASSPPGVLTSEQFF. CDR3 coding DNA: TGTGCCAGCTCACCACCGGGTGTGCTGACTAGTGAGCAGTTCTTC.

The chain carries TRBV6-1 and TRBJ2-4; 7 bases align to TRBD1. Judging by the DNA end, TRBJ2-7 fits better; the J call may be wrong. From germline, CDR1 is MNHNS and CDR2 SASEGT. The length of the CDR3 is 15 residues. The CDR3 protein is CASRTGQEPFYEQYF. The CDR3 region has the DNA TGTGCCAGCAGAACCGGACAGGAGCCCTTTTACGAGCAGTACTTC.